The 29 T cell receptor beta chains reported below all come from one sample, sequenced in a study of graft-versus-host responses after intestinal transplantation. Profiling relied on immunoSEQ multiplex PCR, and the TCRdb table lists in-frame clones only, not all of them. The sample has 20,000 or so clones, around nine tenths seen once; the top ten hold 40% to 65%. Sequenced material: bone marrow, taken approximately 130 days after transplant. The source of these receptors is a human patient who received an intestinal transplant, so some T cells may come from the graft donor.

This clone was counted once. The chain has TRBV25-1 and TRBJ1-2; D is unclear. This CDR3 region has 13 residues. Germline CDR1 is MGHDK and CDR2 is SYGVNS. Trimming took 7 bases from V and 3 from J, leaving 12 bases between them. This CDR3 reads CASTYRKHYGYTF. The CDR3 DNA sequence: TGTGCCAGCACCTATCGGAAGCACTATGGCTACACCTTC.

This clone has a single count. The chain combines TRBV4-1 with TRBJ1-6, with D unclear. V shed 3 bases and J shed 6 bases, with 12 bases lying between them. This CDR3 spans 15 amino acids. Germline V gene sequence: CDR1 MGHRA, CDR2 YSYEKL. CDR3 bases: TGCGCCAGCAGCCATGCCCGAAAAGGTAATTCACCCCTCCACTTT. This encodes CASSHARKGNSPLHF.

The CDR3 loop reads CASSPNGPINNEQFF. The CDR3 DNA is TGTGCCAGCAGCCCCAACGGTCCTATCAACAATGAGCAGTTCTTC. This chain links TRBV7-3 with TRBJ2-1; D uncertain. The V gene lost 5 bases and the J gene lost 5 bases, with 16 bases spanning the gap. Per the germline V gene, CDR1 is SGHTA and CDR2 is FQGTGA. CDR3 size: 15 residues.

This clone was observed a few times. This rearrangement joins TRBV28 to TRBJ2-5; 9 nucleotides agree with TRBD1. Trimming took 5 bases from V and 2 from J; bases not matched to a gene: 6. CDR1 is MDHEN and CDR2 is SYDVKM in the germline V gene. This CDR3 is 15 amino acids long. The CDR3 DNA sequence: TGTGCCAGCAGTCCCAGGGGGACAGGGCAAGAGACCCAGTACTTC. As protein: CASSPRGTGQETQYF.

The rearrangement joins TRBV6-5 to TRBJ2-7; no firm D call. The V and J ends lost 6 bases and 7 bases respectively, with 13 bases between them. The V gene's germline CDR1 is MNHEY and CDR2 SVGAGI. CDR3 length: 12 residues. CDR3 amino acids: CASRYGPGEQYF. The CDR3 DNA reads as TGTGCCAGCAGATACGGCCCCGGAGAGCAGTACTTC.

The genes are TRBV7-9 and TRBJ2-1; D is possibly TRBD1 (5 bases). V was shortened by 3 bases and J by 2 bases, with 11 bases between the two germline ends. The CDR3 extends over 15 amino acids. Germline CDR1 SEHNR, CDR2 FQNEAQ (reference sequence). The CDR3 here is CASSFLAGPYNEQFF. For the CDR3, the DNA is TGTGCCAGCAGCTTTCTGGCAGGGCCCTACAATGAGCAGTTCTTC.

This clone has just one count. J is TRBJ2-5 and V is TRBV9; D might be TRBD1 (6 bases). The germline V and J ends were trimmed by 6 bases and 5 bases, with 20 bases remaining between them. In germline, CDR1 is SGDLS, CDR2 YYNGEE. CDR3 length: 15 residues. CDR3 region: CASTQGGGGRETQYF. In DNA form, the CDR3 reads TGTGCCAGCACCCAGGGCGGTGGGGGCAGGGAGACCCAGTACTTC.

V usage is TRBV6-4 and J usage is TRBJ2-2; possible D gene TRBD2, 6 bases. The CDR3 loop spans 14 amino acids. The V gene lost 4 bases and the J gene lost 3 bases, with 9 bases spanning the gap. Germline V lookup: CDR1 MRHNA, CDR2 SNTAGT. Here the CDR3 DNA reads TGTGCCAGCAGTGCGGGAGAGGACACCGGGGAGCTGTTTTTT. It encodes CASSAGEDTGELFF.

V and J are TRBV11-1 and TRBJ2-7; 12 positions agree with TRBD1. CDR1 is SGHAT, CDR2 FQDESV, per germline (reference sequence). The length of the CDR3 is 19 residues. J lost 3 bases, V lost 5 bases, and 17 bases had no gene match. The CDR3 DNA reads TGTGCCAGCAGCGACCGAATCCGGGACAGGGGGCCAGATAGCTACGAGCAGTACTTC. This gives the protein CASSDRIRDRGPDSYEQYF. The full variable domain, in which reference TRBV11-1 and TRBJ2-7 provide the parts outside the CDR3, is EAEVAQSPRYKITEKSQAVAFWCDPISGHATLYWYRQILGQGPELLVQFQDESVVDDSQLPKDRFSAERLKGVDSTLKIQPAELGDSAMYLCASSDRIRDRGPDSYEQYFGPGTRLTVT.

This clone was recorded once. The chain has TRBV6-1 and TRBJ2-7; possible D gene TRBD2, 6 bases. Germline V gives CDR1 MNHNS, CDR2 SASEGT. Trimming pared 6 bases from V and 0 bases from J, leaving 15 bases between. CDR3 length equals 15 residues. The CDR3, as DNA: TGTGCCAGCAGAGCAATAGCGGAGCCCTCCTACGAGCAGTACTTC. The encoded protein is CASRAIAEPSYEQYF.

As DNA, the CDR3 is TGTGCCAGCAGTGAGAGAGGAACTAGCGGCACAGATACGCAGTATTTT. Its translation is CASSERGTSGTDTQYF. V is TRBV6-4 and J is TRBJ2-3; 7 bases agree with TRBD2. Germline V gene data show CDR1 as MRHNA and CDR2 as SNTAGT. Trimming took 3 bases from V and 1 from J; bases not matched to a gene: 7. The CDR3 has 16 amino acids.

This clone occurred once. In DNA form, the CDR3 reads TGTGCCAGCAGTACAGGAGGGAGCTCTGGAAACACCATATATTTT. It translates to CASSTGGSSGNTIYF. The chain is built from TRBV6-5 and TRBJ1-3; perhaps TRBD1 as D (5 bases). This CDR3 contains 15 residues. V was trimmed by 5 bases and J by 0 bases, leaving 11 bases between them. Germline CDR1 MNHEY, CDR2 SVGAGI.

The rearrangement uses TRBV6-1 and TRBJ2-5; a weak D match, TRBD1 (6 bases). V lost 6 bases, J lost 5 bases, and 13 bases lay in between. The CDR3 loop spans 13 amino acids. The germline gives CDR1 MNHNS, CDR2 SASEGT. The CDR3 loop reads CASRAGQGETQYF. The CDR3 DNA reads as TGTGCCAGCAGGGCAGGGCAGGGGGAGACCCAGTACTTC.

The J gene is TRBJ2-1, the V gene TRBV6-4, with 7 bases fitting TRBD1. The CDR3 runs 19 residues. Trimming took 0 bases from V and 7 from J; bases not matched to a gene: 18. CDR1 MRHNA and CDR2 SNTAGT come from the germline V gene. CDR3 sequence reads: CASSDSRGPGRPRINEQFF. The CDR3 nucleotides are TGTGCCAGCAGTGACTCGAGGGGGCCAGGGCGGCCGCGAATAAATGAGCAGTTCTTC.

This chain joins TRBV6-5 and TRBJ2-3; D call uncertain. V was pared by 6 bases and J by 0 bases, with 13 bases between. From germline, CDR1 is MNHEY and CDR2 SVGAGI. The CDR3 has 15 residues. As DNA, the CDR3 is TGTGCCAGCAGAGACGGTTGGGGTAGCACAGATACGCAGTATTTT. Residues: CASRDGWGSTDTQYF.

V is TRBV7-6 and J is TRBJ2-7, with D possibly matching TRBD2 (5 bases). CDR3 length equals 14 residues. Looked up from germline, CDR1 is SGHVS and CDR2 is FNYEAQ. Trimming took 2 bases from V and 0 from J, leaving 8 bases between them. DNA for the CDR3: TGTGCCAGCAGCTTAAAACTAGACTCCTACGAGCAGTACTTC. As protein: CASSLKLDSYEQYF. The full variable domain, its missing parts supplied by reference TRBV7-6 and TRBJ2-7, is GAGVSQSPRYKVTKRGQDVALRCDPISGHVSLYWYRQALGQGPEFLTYFNYEAQQDKSGLPNDRFSAERPEGSISTLTIQRTEQRDSAMYRCASSLKLDSYEQYFGPGTRLTVT.

This clone is labeled as large (0.1 to 1%). The chain is built from TRBV27 and TRBJ2-3; TRBD2 agrees at 10 bases. After removal of 0 bases from V and 6 bases from J, the junction contained 6 bases not matched to a gene. The CDR3 sequence is 16 residues long. Germline V gene data show CDR1 as MNHEY and CDR2 as SMNVEV (reference sequence). The CDR3 region has the DNA TGTGCCAGCAGTTTATCCCTAGCGGGAGTGTGGGATACGCAGTATTTT. It codes for CASSLSLAGVWDTQYF.

The chain links TRBV6-5 to TRBJ1-1, with D perhaps matching TRBD1 (5 bases). The length of the CDR3 is 16 residues. Germline CDR1 and CDR2: MNHEY and SVGAGI. Trimming removed 4 bases at V and 5 bases at J, with 20 bases between. In DNA form, the CDR3 reads TGTGCCAGCAGTTGGGCACGGGGGTGGGAGGGGACTGAAGCTTTCTTT. Translation: CASSWARGWEGTEAFF.

This chain links TRBV29-1 with TRBJ2-7, with 7 bases fitting TRBD2. The V and J ends lost 6 bases and 2 bases, in that order; junction bases with no gene match: 19. This CDR3 has 17 residues. Germline CDR1 is SQVTM and CDR2 is ANQGSEA. The CDR3 spells CSVAIAGWGGEAYEQYF. The CDR3 DNA reads as TGCAGCGTCGCTATTGCCGGGTGGGGGGGAGAGGCCTACGAGCAGTACTTC.

The V and J genes are TRBV5-8 and TRBJ2-1; no firm D call. The CDR3 spans 11 residues. The germline CDR1 and CDR2 sequences are SGHTS and YDEGEE. Between the trimmed V and J ends, which lost 4 bases and 7 bases, there was a span of 6 bases. This CDR3 is CASSPMNEQFF. The CDR3 region has the DNA TGTGCCAGCAGCCCTATGAATGAGCAGTTCTTC.

V usage is TRBV11-2 and J usage is TRBJ2-7, with TRBD2 identical over 12 bases. V lost 5 bases, J lost 6 bases, and 5 bases stayed unmatched. The germline gives CDR1 SGHAT, CDR2 FQNNGV. The CDR3 runs to 14 residues. The CDR3 nucleotides are TGTGCCAGCAGCCGACTAGCGGGAGACTTCGAGCAGTACTTC. Encoded protein: CASSRLAGDFEQYF.

This clone was picked up a small number of times. The V and J genes are TRBV25-1 and TRBJ2-6; no clear D. The V gene lost 2 bases and the J gene lost 4 bases, with 9 bases spanning the gap. The CDR3 sequence is 15 residues long. Per germline, CDR1 MGHDK and CDR2 SYGVNS. The DNA for the CDR3 is TGTGCCAGCAGTGAAGGGGTCGACGGGGCCAACGTCCTGACTTTC. This gives the protein CASSEGVDGANVLTF.

As for this clone: The junction departs from germline at one end; a sequencing error may be responsible. The chain employs TRBV5-6 and TRBJ2-5; D remains ambiguous. The CDR3 has 16 amino acids. The germline CDR1 and CDR2 sequences are SGHDT and YYEEEE. Here the CDR3 DNA reads TGTGCCGGCAGCTACCGAAGGTACGGGTACCAAGAGACCCAGTACTTC. Translated: CAGSYRRYGYQETQYF. Filled out from reference TRBV5-6 and TRBJ2-5, the complete variable domain reads DAGVTQSPTHLIKTRGQQVTLRCSPKSGHDTVSWYQQALGQGPQFIFQYYEEEERQRGNFPDRFSGHQFPNYSSELNVNALLLGDSALYLCAGSYRRYGYQETQYFGPGTRLLVL.

This clone has just one count. The rearrangement joins TRBV4-1 to TRBJ2-7, with 7 nucleotides matching TRBD2. This CDR3 contains 16 residues. The ends lost 0 bases at V and 2 bases at J; junction bases unmatched: 7. The germline CDR1 and CDR2 sequences are MGHRA and YSYEKL. The CDR3 spells CASSQDFGGSTYEQYF. Written as DNA, the CDR3 is TGCGCCAGCAGCCAAGATTTTGGCGGGAGTACCTACGAGCAGTACTTC.

This clone was recorded a few times. The chain employs TRBV6-1 and TRBJ1-5; 7 positions match TRBD1. The CDR3 spans 15 residues. With 5 bases clipped from V and 4 bases from J, the junction kept 8 bases outside the gene matches. The germline V gene has CDR1 MNHNS and CDR2 SASEGT. CDR3 DNA: TGTGCCAGCAGTCATCGGACAGGATGGAATCAGCCCCAGCATTTT. Protein: CASSHRTGWNQPQHF.

This chain joins TRBV27 and TRBJ1-1; perhaps TRBD1 as D (6 bases). Germline CDR1 reads MNHEY; CDR2 reads SMNVEV (reference sequence). Trimming shortened V by 6 bases and J by 6 bases, and 17 bases separated the two germline ends. The CDR3 is 14 residues long. This CDR3 reads CASSLTGPPAEAFF. The CDR3 bases are TGTGCCAGCAGCTTGACAGGTCCACCGGCTGAAGCTTTCTTT.

This clone was recorded once. The chain links TRBV27 to TRBJ1-1, with D perhaps matching TRBD1 (6 bases). The germline gives CDR1 MNHEY, CDR2 SMNVEV (reference sequence). The CDR3 is 12 residues long. The germline V and J ends were trimmed by 7 bases and 4 bases, with 10 bases remaining between them. The CDR3 loop reads CASMGGPTEAFF. CDR3 coding DNA: TGTGCCAGCATGGGGGGCCCCACTGAAGCTTTCTTT.

This clone was seen more than once but under ten times. This sequence joins TRBV5-6 and TRBJ1-2; D is undetermined. V lost 4 bases and J lost 1, with 5 bases in between. Germline values: CDR1 SGHDT, CDR2 YYEEEE. The CDR3 loop spans 12 amino acids. Written as DNA, the CDR3 is TGTGCCAGCAGCCCGGATAACTATGGCTACACCTTC. Protein product: CASSPDNYGYTF. The full variable domain, its missing parts supplied by reference TRBV5-6 and TRBJ1-2, is DAGVTQSPTHLIKTRGQQVTLRCSPKSGHDTVSWYQQALGQGPQFIFQYYEEEERQRGNFPDRFSGHQFPNYSSELNVNALLLGDSALYLCASSPDNYGYTFGSGTRLTVV.

This clone ranks as medium-sized. The rearrangement joins TRBV28 to TRBJ2-7; D is uncertain. V was trimmed by 2 bases and J by 2 bases, leaving 7 bases between them. CDR1 and CDR2 from the germline V gene are MDHEN and SYDVKM. This CDR3 has 13 amino acids. The CDR3 spells CASSLRNAYEQYF. CDR3 in DNA: TGTGCCAGCAGTTTACGGAACGCCTACGAGCAGTACTTC.